Each of the 23 T cell receptor beta chains below was sequenced from the same sample in a study of blood T cell repertoires in COVID-19. Sequencing used immunoSEQ multiplex PCR; TCRdb keeps in-frame clones, though not all of them. This sample has some 260,000 clones, with 88% found just once. Sequences were obtained from peripheral blood. These receptor sequences come from a woman in her 30s with acute or convalescent COVID-19.

V usage is TRBV10-3 and J usage is TRBJ2-3; 7 bases match TRBD2. The trim removed 6 bases at V and 2 bases at J, leaving 5 bases unmatched. CDR3 size: 14 residues. Germline V CDR1 and CDR2: ENHRY, SYGVKD. CDR3 nucleotides: TGTGCCATCAGGCTAGCGGAACCCACAGATACGCAGTATTTT. Its protein product is CAIRLAEPTDTQYF.

The rearrangement joins TRBV9 to TRBJ2-2; D uncertain. Trimming took off 0 bases at V and 0 bases at J, with 3 bases between the two ends. Germline loops: CDR1 SGDLS, CDR2 YYNGEE. The CDR3 consists of 14 residues. CDR3 sequence (DNA): TGTGCCAGCAGCGTAGCAGCGAACACCGGGGAGCTGTTTTTT. This translates into CASSVAANTGELFF.

CDR3 DNA sequence: TGTGCCAGCAGCCTCCGGGCGGGAGGGTTGGCCGGGGAGCTGTTTTTT. Translated: CASSLRAGGLAGELFF. V gene TRBV9 combines with J gene TRBJ2-2, with 9 nucleotides matching TRBD2. The CDR3 is 16 amino acids. Germline trimming cut 4 bases from V and 6 bases from J; bases unmatched to any gene: 10. CDR1 is SGDLS and CDR2 is YYNGEE in the germline V gene.

The rearrangement links TRBV3-1 (or the pseudogene TRBV3-2) to TRBJ2-3; perhaps TRBD2 as D (5 bases). Trimming pared 1 base from V and 0 bases from J, leaving 8 bases between. CDR3 length: 15 residues. Germline CDR1 is LGHDT and CDR2 is YNNKEL (reference sequence). The CDR3 DNA reads as TGTGCCAGCAGCCAAGCTAGACTAAGCACAGATACGCAGTATTTT. Translating gives CASSQARLSTDTQYF.

This clone was picked up one time. The chain combines TRBV19 with TRBJ2-3; D is uncertain. V lost 2 bases and J 2 bases, leaving 8 bases between the germline ends. This CDR3 spans 14 amino acids. CDR1 is LNHDA, CDR2 SQIVND, per germline (reference sequence). The DNA for the CDR3 is TGTGCCAGTAGTATATCTGTCTTCACAGATACGCAGTATTTT. Amino acids: CASSISVFTDTQYF. The variable domain in full, completed from reference TRBV19 and TRBJ2-3, reads DGGITQSPKYLFRKEGQNVTLSCEQNLNHDAMYWYRQDPGQGLRLIYYSQIVNDFQKGDIAEGYSVSREKKESFPLTVTSAQKNPTAFYLCASSISVFTDTQYFGPGTRLTVL.

The genes are TRBV10-3 and TRBJ2-1, with TRBD1 as a possible D gene (6 bases). V lost 6 bases, J lost 1 base, and 10 bases lay in between. This CDR3 region has 14 residues. Germline loops: CDR1 ENHRY, CDR2 SYGVKD. CDR3 residues: CAISEQGSYNEQFF. In nucleotides, the CDR3 is TGTGCCATCAGCGAACAGGGTTCCTACAATGAGCAGTTCTTC.

The chain has TRBV2 and TRBJ1-5; no reliable D call. Germline-derived CDR1 and CDR2 are SNHLY and FYNNEI. CDR3 length: 15 amino acids. The ends were cut back, 4 bases at V and 2 bases at J, with 12 bases in the middle. CDR3 bases: TGTGCCAGCAGTGGCCGCGGAGGAGGCAATCAGCCCCAGCATTTT. Translated, it gives CASSGRGGGNQPQHF. The variable domain in full, with the rest retrieved from reference TRBV2 and TRBJ1-5, is EPEVTQTPSHQVTQMGQEVILRCVPISNHLYFYWYRQILGQKVEFLVSFYNNEISEKSEIFDDQFSVERPDGSNFTLKIRSTKLEDSAMYFCASSGRGGGNQPQHFGDGTRLSIL.

The chain couples TRBV25-1 to TRBJ2-7; weak D call: TRBD2 (5 bases). Germline V CDR1 and CDR2: MGHDK, SYGVNS. Between the trimmed V and J ends, which lost 6 bases and 3 bases, there was a span of 9 bases. The CDR3 extends over 12 amino acids. In DNA form, the CDR3 reads TGTGCCAGCAGCCCCGGGGTCTACGAGCAGTACTTC. It translates to CASSPGVYEQYF.

This chain uses TRBV10-3 with TRBJ1-1, with D possibly TRBD1 on 5 matching bases. V dropped 1 base and J dropped 5 bases, with 14 bases sitting between them. CDR1 is ENHRY, CDR2 SYGVKD, per germline. There are 15 residues in the CDR3. The CDR3 region is CAISELGPSGTEAFF. The CDR3, as DNA: TGTGCCATCAGTGAGTTGGGACCTAGCGGAACTGAAGCTTTCTTT.

A single count supports this clone. The chain couples TRBV27 to TRBJ2-1; 7 bases are shared with TRBD2. This CDR3 has 14 amino acids. Germline V lookup: CDR1 MNHEY, CDR2 SMNVEV (reference sequence). The V gene end was trimmed by 5 bases and the J gene end by 6 bases; junction bases not matched to a gene: 7. The CDR3 nucleotides read TGTGCCAGCAGTCCATGGACTAGAAGCAATGAGCAGTTCTTC. Its translation is CASSPWTRSNEQFF.

The chain is built from TRBV5-1 and TRBJ2-1; 14 nucleotides line up with TRBD2. V shed 3 bases and J 1 base; nucleotides not matched to a gene: 3. Germline V gene lookup returns CDR1 SGHRS and CDR2 YFSETQ. CDR3 length: 17 amino acids. CDR3 loop: CASSSGTSGRSYNEQFF. In DNA form, the CDR3 reads TGCGCCAGCAGCTCGGGGACTAGCGGGAGATCCTACAATGAGCAGTTCTTC.

The chain recombines TRBV9 with TRBJ2-5; 9 bases map to TRBD1. This CDR3 has 17 residues. The V gene end was trimmed by 0 bases and the J gene end by 0 bases; junction bases not matched to a gene: 6. The V gene's germline CDR1 is SGDLS and CDR2 YYNGEE. In DNA, the CDR3 is TGTGCCAGCAGCGTAGCTACGACAGGGGGGTACCAAGAGACCCAGTACTTC. Amino acids: CASSVATTGGYQETQYF.

The V gene is TRBV9, the J gene TRBJ2-1; D not resolved. Germline assignment: CDR1 SGDLS and CDR2 YYNGEE. This CDR3 has 13 amino acids. Trimming shortened V by 0 bases and J by 5 bases, and 6 bases separated the two germline ends. CDR3 nucleotides: TGTGCCAGCAGCGTAGGACTTGACAATGAGCAGTTCTTC. This encodes CASSVGLDNEQFF.

The V and J genes are TRBV20-1 and TRBJ1-5; TRBD1 agrees at 7 bases. The CDR3 is made up of 14 amino acids. V lost 3 bases to trimming and J lost 1 base; unmatched junction nucleotides: 3. Germline V gives CDR1 DFQATT, CDR2 SNEGSKA (reference sequence). Written as DNA, the CDR3 is TGCAGTGCTAGTAGGGGGCAGAGCAATCAGCCCCAGCATTTT. Translation gives CSASRGQSNQPQHF.

This clone was seen a single time. This chain connects TRBV9 to TRBJ2-7; D uncertain. V shed 0 bases and J shed 2 bases, with 9 bases lying between them. This CDR3 spans 14 amino acids. Looked up from germline, CDR1 is SGDLS and CDR2 is YYNGEE. CDR3 sequence reads: CASSVGPFTYEQYF. DNA for the CDR3: TGTGCCAGCAGCGTAGGGCCGTTTACCTACGAGCAGTACTTC.

The genes are TRBV12-5 and TRBJ1-5; D is uncertain. CDR3 length: 14 amino acids. V lost 6 bases and J lost 0, with 9 bases in between. Germline values: CDR1 LGHNT, CDR2 FRNRAP. CDR3 nucleotides: TGTGCTAGTGGACCCGGTTATAGCAATCAGCCCCAGCATTTT. This gives the protein CASGPGYSNQPQHF.

The chain combines TRBV11-3 with TRBJ2-2; 7 bases are a match to TRBD1. The ends lost 5 bases at V and 7 bases at J; junction bases unmatched: 4. The CDR3 loop spans 13 amino acids. The germline V gene has CDR1 SGHNT and CDR2 YENEEA. The CDR3 coding sequence is TGTGCCAGCAGCGGGCCAGGGGGCGGGGAGCTGTTTTTT. It encodes CASSGPGGGELFF.

The genes are TRBV4-3 and TRBJ2-7; 11 bases are shared with TRBD2. V was pared by 1 base and J by 6 bases, with 5 bases of the junction left unmatched. The CDR3 totals 15 residues. The germline gives CDR1 LGHNA, CDR2 YSLEER. CDR3 bases: TGCGCCAGCAGCCAAGTTTTAGCGGGAGGGGTCGAGCAGTACTTC. Its protein product is CASSQVLAGGVEQYF.

The chain combines TRBV12-5 with TRBJ2-3; 7 bases are shared with TRBD2. The CDR3 extends over 15 amino acids. The junction had 7 bases not matched to a gene; V was cut back by 6 bases and J by 1 base. Germline V gene data show CDR1 as LGHNT and CDR2 as FRNRAP. The CDR3 region has the DNA TGTGCTAGTGGCGGCGGGAGTTCGGGCACAGATACGCAGTATTTT. Protein product: CASGGGSSGTDTQYF.

There are a few counts of this clone. V and J are TRBV19 and TRBJ2-7; 7 bases match TRBD1. Trimming cost V 2 bases and J 5 bases; bases outside gene matches: 6. CDR3 length equals 14 residues. CDR1 and CDR2 (germline): LNHDA, SQIVND (reference sequence). CDR3: CASSIRDRVHEQYF. For the CDR3, the DNA is TGTGCCAGTAGTATACGGGACAGAGTCCACGAGCAGTACTTC.

The gene calls are TRBV6-5 and TRBJ1-1; D may be TRBD1 (6 bases). The V gene lost 8 bases and the J gene lost 5 bases, with 12 bases spanning the gap. Germline CDR1 is MNHEY and CDR2 is SVGAGI. CDR3 length equals 12 residues. Here the CDR3 DNA reads TGTGCCAGCGGGCAGGGGCGGACTGAAGCTTTCTTT. This codes for CASGQGRTEAFF.

The chain carries TRBV7-9 and TRBJ2-2; a weak D match, TRBD2 (5 bases). V was cut by 11 bases and J by 5 bases, with 6 bases left in between. CDR3 length: 10 residues. Germline CDR1 reads SEHNR; CDR2 reads FQNEAQ (reference sequence). The CDR3 region is CARGTGELFF. The CDR3 nucleotides read TGTGCCCGGGGAACCGGGGAGCTGTTTTTT.

This clone was seen a single time. The chain carries TRBV5-1 and TRBJ2-7; 10 bases agree with TRBD1. The ends lost 4 bases at V and 4 bases at J; junction bases unmatched: 2. The CDR3 covers 13 residues. Per germline, CDR1 SGHRS and CDR2 YFSETQ. CDR3 region: CASSGQGVYEQYF. CDR3 sequence (DNA): TGCGCCAGCAGCGGACAGGGGGTTTACGAGCAGTACTTC.